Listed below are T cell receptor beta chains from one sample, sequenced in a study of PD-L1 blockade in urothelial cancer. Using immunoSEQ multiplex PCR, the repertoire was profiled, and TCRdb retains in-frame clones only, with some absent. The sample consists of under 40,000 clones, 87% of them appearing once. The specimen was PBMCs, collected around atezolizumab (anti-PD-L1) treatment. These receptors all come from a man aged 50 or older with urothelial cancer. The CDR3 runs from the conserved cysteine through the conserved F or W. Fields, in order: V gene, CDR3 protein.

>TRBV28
CASSPLQGSYEKLFF
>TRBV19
CASSRGTGGYSNQPQHF
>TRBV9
CASSALGDRTEAFF
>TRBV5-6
CASSLVVSNEKLFF
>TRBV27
CASRRDPQGLETQYF
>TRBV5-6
CASSPERGGLAKNIQYF
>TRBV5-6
CASSLGQGAYTGYTF
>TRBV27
CASTGLAGGRDTQYF
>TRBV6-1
CASSLTGTYEQYF
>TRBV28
CASIGTGGQYF
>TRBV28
CASSFLIQPQHF
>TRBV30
CAWTQGSYEQYF
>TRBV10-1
CASSSRDQGGETQYF
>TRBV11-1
CASSRTGNYGYTF
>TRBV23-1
CASSHPHRASGRENTGELFF
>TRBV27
CASSRTRGGQIGKLFF
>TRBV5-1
CASSLVVFGQGSYEQYF
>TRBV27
CASSLFQGAYGYTF
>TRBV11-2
CASSLNGQPSYEQYF
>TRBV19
CASSIRTGRGTDTQYF
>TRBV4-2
CASSLSGTSGGVSTDTQYF
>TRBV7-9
CASSLLGGHNYEQYF
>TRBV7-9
CASKRTLNTEAFF
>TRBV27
CASRDRARTEAFF
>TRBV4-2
CASSPTGRYEQFF
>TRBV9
CASSDRDRGQETQYF
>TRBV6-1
CASSEGAWRNIQYF
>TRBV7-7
CASSLNPPIGTNRNEQFF
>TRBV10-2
CASSAGGTGGMLSTDTQYF
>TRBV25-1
CASSEMRVSPHGYTF
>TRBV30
CAWSVLGQGRETQYF
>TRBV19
CASTSQGAGELFF
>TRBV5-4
CASSLVNRGRYGYTF
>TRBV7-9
CASSSAGGLTDTQYF
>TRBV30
CAWSAHTNTEAFF
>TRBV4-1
CASSQVTVSRDTEAFF
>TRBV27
CASSLSWTASNQPQHF
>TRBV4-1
CASSQDSLRAVVF
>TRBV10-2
CASTRDRVTDTQYF
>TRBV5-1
CASQTGTGDNYGYTF
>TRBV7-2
CASSPGAGNTEAFF
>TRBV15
CATSSPRGPEQFF
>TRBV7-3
CASSEGGVSGYTF
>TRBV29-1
CSARTGGEKLFF
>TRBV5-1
CASSLGTDSYEQYF
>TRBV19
CASSWRQSYEQYF
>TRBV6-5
CASSRGPTEAFF
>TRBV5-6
CASSTGLAHYEQYF
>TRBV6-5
CASSYPSLAGVNEQFF
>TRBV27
CASSYRDSAYEQYF
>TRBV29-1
CSVSSPGGEAFF
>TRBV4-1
CASSQTGLNQPQHF
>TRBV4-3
CASSQGGSPREQYF
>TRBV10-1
CASNLAGEISTDTQYF
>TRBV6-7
CASSLVTHPGRGGNETQYF
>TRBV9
CASSVGQGYNSPLHF
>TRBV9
CASSVGPSTGELFF
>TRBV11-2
CASSGQGFTEAFF
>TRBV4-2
CASSQDRPLAGGPSDTQYF